This T cell receptor (beta chain) came from a study of spatial heterogeneity in lung cancer (dated by TCRdb to 2018 to 2020). The study in broad terms: Beta-chain transcripts were consistently detected in greater numbers than alpha-chain transcripts, which likely reflects a higher abundance of beta-chain transcripts. In the raw uncorrected reads, each unique combination of TCR and UMI appeared more than ten times on average. In non-small cell lung cancer, the study made a quantitative comparison of TCR alpha and beta repertoires among multiple tumor regions, matched nontumor lung and blood. Nonsynonymous mutation counts, determined by whole-exome sequencing of tumor tissue, were related to features of the TCR repertoire. Both alpha and beta chains were TCR-sequenced in samples taken at surgery, namely 220 tumor regions, around 64 matched nontumor lung samples and just over 55 PBMC samples.

The CDR3 holds 14 amino acids from the cysteine to the phenylalanine. Kept here is only the CDR3 DNA, which spans 42 bases and is read in frame from base 1. The germline V gene encodes CDR1 SQVTM and CDR2 ANQGSEA. Relative to germline, V is missing 4 bases and J is missing 7 bases, with 5 bases of the junction outside any gene match. Here is what the overall study found, with its caveats: Additional single-cell paired TCR alpha and beta sequencing was considered necessary to confirm, at a functional level, the hypothesis that regional TCRs recognize regional mutations. Ubiquitous expanded tumor TCRs showed up in blood more often at tumor resection than at routine follow-up.

This clonotype was detected many times. The antigen it binds to is not known. Base qualities are missing; no much larger clone stands one base away. The library was generated by 5' RACE. This sample was sequenced with a NextSeq 500. The TCR library protocol attached a unique molecular identifier to each TCR cDNA molecule to allow correction of PCR and sequencing errors. As for how the authors treated the data: Decombinator tools were used for TCR identification, UMI-based error correction and CDR3 extraction. Expanded TCRs were defined as those above a frequency of 2 per 1,000, corresponding to the top 1% of the tumor frequency distribution. Renyi diversity was computed with the R vegan package after each repertoire had been subsampled 100 times to 5,000 TCRs. CDR3 similarity networks were built from amino acid triplet string-kernel similarity, with CDR3s being connected when pairwise similarity was above 0.82. TCRdb reanalyzed the raw reads on its own, using fastp at Q25 for trimming and MiXCR for clone calling, and kept in-frame beta chains. Duplicate CDR3 protein sequences are folded into a single record with the most common DNA and genes. None of the V and J calls come from the authors' own analysis; TCRdb made them. The sample records 95,000 or so distinct CDR3 sequences, around 10% of which are singletons. Together, the top ten hold 6.5% to 8.5% of the sample.

The meaning of the sample's time point label: sample taken at primary tumor resection. Without any cell sorting, TCR sequencing was performed on whole RNA extracted either from tumor and nontumor lung tissue or from cryopreserved PBMC samples. The donors were approximately 70 patients from the lung TRACERx cohort who had early-stage, untreated non-small cell lung cancer. Patients were selected for TCR sequencing only if sufficient RNA was available from at least two tumor regions. The sequence links TRBV29-1 to TRBJ2-1; 12 bases in the junction line up with TRBD2. Sample: PBMCs, taken at surgery. The clonotype originates from a male donor with early-stage non-small cell lung cancer. The DNA sequence follows: TGCAGCGTTGCGGGACTAGCGGGCTATAATGAGCAGTTCTTC. Translated, this is CSVAGLAGYNEQFF.